These 5 T cell receptor beta chains share one sample of origin, sequenced in a study of blood T cell repertoires in COVID-19. Sequenced by immunoSEQ multiplex PCR; TCRdb stores in-frame clones only, minus some. The sample lists about 120,000 clones; 80% to 90% were seen once. The sample taken for sequencing was peripheral blood. Receptor source: a woman aged 50 to 60 with active or convalescent COVID-19.

This rearrangement joins TRBV9 to TRBJ1-2; TRBD1 matches 7 bases. V was clipped by 3 bases and J by 7 bases; unmatched bases: 9. CDR1 and CDR2 (germline): SGDLS, YYNGEE. CDR3 length: 14 residues. The CDR3 loop reads CASSASGTVSGYTF. The CDR3, as DNA: TGTGCCAGCAGCGCGTCCGGGACAGTCTCTGGCTACACCTTC.

The genes are TRBV4-2 and TRBJ1-4; D not resolved. CDR1 is LGHNA, CDR2 YNFKEQ, per germline. The V gene lost 1 base and the J gene lost 7 bases, with 13 bases spanning the gap. The CDR3 is made up of 15 amino acids. CDR3 DNA: TGTGCCAGCAGCCAAGGACTGCGCGGCGGTGAAAAACTGTTTTTT. This codes for CASSQGLRGGEKLFF.

The chain combines TRBV30 with TRBJ1-2; D may be TRBD1 (6 bases). There are 13 residues in the CDR3. V was shortened by 3 bases and J by 2 bases, with 10 bases between the two germline ends. The germline gives CDR1 GTSNPN, CDR2 SVGIG (reference sequence). CDR3: CAWRTGENYGYTF. The CDR3, as DNA: TGTGCCTGGAGGACAGGAGAGAACTATGGCTACACCTTC. Using reference TRBV30 and TRBJ1-2 for the parts outside the CDR3, the full variable domain is SQTIHQWPATLVQPVGSPLSLECTVEGTSNPNLYWYRQAAGRGLQLLFYSVGIGQISSEVPQNLSASRPQDRQFILSSKKLLLSDSGFYLCAWRTGENYGYTFGSGTRLTVV.

The CDR3, as DNA: TGTGCCAGTAGTATCTCAGGGGGACATCAGCCCCAGCATTTT. Protein: CASSISGGHQPQHF. The rearrangement uses TRBV19 and TRBJ1-5, with 7 bases lining up with TRBD1. This CDR3 region has 14 residues. CDR1 is LNHDA, CDR2 SQIVND, per germline (reference sequence). V gave up 3 bases and J gave up 5 bases; unmatched junction bases: 4.

This clone was detected only a few times. V and J are TRBV5-1 and TRBJ1-3, with 8 positions matching TRBD1. J was trimmed by 0 bases and V by 4 bases; bases with no gene match: 9. Per germline, CDR1 SGHRS and CDR2 YFSETQ. This CDR3 has 17 amino acids. DNA for the CDR3: TGCGCCAGCAGCCCTCGTATCGGACAGGGCTCTGGAAACACCATATATTTT. This sequence encodes CASSPRIGQGSGNTIYF.